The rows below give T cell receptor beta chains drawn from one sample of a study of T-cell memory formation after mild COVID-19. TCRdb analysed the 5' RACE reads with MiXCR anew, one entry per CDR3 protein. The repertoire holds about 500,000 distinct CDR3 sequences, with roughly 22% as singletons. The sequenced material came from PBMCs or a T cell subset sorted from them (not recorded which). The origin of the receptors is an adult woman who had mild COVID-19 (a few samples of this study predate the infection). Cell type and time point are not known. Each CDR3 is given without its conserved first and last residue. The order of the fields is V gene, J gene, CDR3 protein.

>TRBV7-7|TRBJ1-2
ASSPTGKEMCYGYT
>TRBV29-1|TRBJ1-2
SARQGLRGYT
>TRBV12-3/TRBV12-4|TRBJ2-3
ASSLVLGGTTRTDTQY
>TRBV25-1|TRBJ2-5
ASQNRGYQETQY
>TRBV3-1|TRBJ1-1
ASSPQRDSTEAF
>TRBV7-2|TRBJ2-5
ASRGLGETQY
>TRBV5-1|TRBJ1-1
ASSPEGEYTEAF
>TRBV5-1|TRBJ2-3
ASIGLAGDTQY
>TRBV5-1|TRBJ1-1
ASSLESTTEAF
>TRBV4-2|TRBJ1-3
ASSQEGGPGNTIY
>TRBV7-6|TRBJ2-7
ASSPLGPYEQY
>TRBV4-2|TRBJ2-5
ASSQDTSGSIKTQY
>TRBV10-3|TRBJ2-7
AISMSEGEQY
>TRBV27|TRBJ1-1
ASSPWTGDAAF
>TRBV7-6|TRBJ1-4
ASSLVQGAPSKLF
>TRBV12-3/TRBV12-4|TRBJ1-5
ASSSQGENSNQPQH
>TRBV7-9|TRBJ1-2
ASSARDRTHYGYT
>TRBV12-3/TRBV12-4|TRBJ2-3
ASIRPPGEDTQY
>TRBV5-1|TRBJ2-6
ASSLYGGPGANVLT
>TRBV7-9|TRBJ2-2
ASSPETGELF
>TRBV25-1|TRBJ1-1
ASSQTRTEAF
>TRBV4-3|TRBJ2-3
ASSQEGVRTQY
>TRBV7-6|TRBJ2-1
ASSQSGGASYNEQF
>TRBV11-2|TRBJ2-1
ASSPHGAGRVDEQF
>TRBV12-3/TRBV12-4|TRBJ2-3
ASTPGLAGSTDTQY
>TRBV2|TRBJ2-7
ASSGQGGQGTYEQY
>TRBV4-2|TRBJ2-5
ASSQEAGGPPETQY
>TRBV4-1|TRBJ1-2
ASSQDTVPVVGYT
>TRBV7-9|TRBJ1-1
ASTSGSPLRGAF
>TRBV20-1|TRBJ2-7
SATKQALSSYEQY
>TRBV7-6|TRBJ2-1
ASSLAGAGLYNEQF